Presented here are 23 T cell receptor beta chains from one specimen sequenced in a study of T cell repertoires in cytomegalovirus infection. TCRdb itself ran the reads through MiXCR, one entry per CDR3 protein. The sample holds around 190,000 distinct CDR3 sequences, around an eighth seen once. Sequencing was performed on PBMCs. Every receptor here comes from a human donor in good health (CMV status not recorded). Some clones in this sample may be carry-over from other donors' samples.

This clonotype appeared a few times. V usage is TRBV2 and J usage is TRBJ1-1; D gene uncertain. V was cut by 11 bases and J by 1 base, with 11 bases left in between. CDR3 size: 12 residues. Per germline, CDR1 SNHLY and CDR2 FYNNEI. CDR3 nucleotide sequence: TGTGCCTCCCACACGGCGAACACTGAAGCTTTCTTT. Amino acids: CASHTANTEAFF.

In its sample, this clonotype was seen a few times. The V gene is TRBV29-1, the J gene TRBJ2-1; D remains unclear. V was pared by 3 bases and J by 6 bases, with 6 bases between. The length of the CDR3 is 11 residues. Germline CDR1 SQVTM, CDR2 ANQGSEA. CDR3 DNA: TGCAGCGTTGAGTCTCTCAATGAGCAGTTCTTC. Translating it yields CSVESLNEQFF.

The chain is built from TRBV11-2 and TRBJ2-1; D possibly matches TRBD1 or TRBD2 (6 bases each). The CDR3 has 17 amino acids. The germline V gene has CDR1 SGHAT and CDR2 FQNNGV. Trimming stripped 3 bases from V and 15 bases from J, with 30 bases between. In DNA form, the CDR3 reads TGTGCCAGCAGCTTGGGGGGTTCGACCCTAAGGGGGGACCCCCGGTTCTTC. It yields the protein CASSLGGSTLRGDPRFF.

This clonotype was detected many times. The rearrangement uses TRBV6-2 or TRBV6-3 and TRBJ2-5; D gene unclear. The CDR3 extends over 11 amino acids. Trimming pared 2 bases from V and 5 bases from J, leaving 3 bases between. Germline CDR1 is MNHEY and CDR2 is SVGEGT. CDR3 sequence (DNA): TGTGCCAGCAGTTACGGGGAGACCCAGTACTTC. Translation: CASSYGETQYF.

This clonotype was observed a handful of times. The chain carries TRBV7-3 and TRBJ2-1, with TRBD2 identical over 14 bases. V was pared by 4 bases and J by 7 bases, with 3 bases of the junction left unmatched. CDR3 length: 15 amino acids. CDR1 SGHTA and CDR2 FQGTGA come from the germline V gene. CDR3: CASSWGLAGANEQFF. DNA for the CDR3: TGTGCCAGCAGCTGGGGACTAGCGGGAGCAAATGAGCAGTTCTTC.

This clonotype was detected a few times. The chain carries TRBV7-9 and TRBJ1-5, with 7 bases identical to TRBD1. Germline loops: CDR1 SEHNR, CDR2 FQNEAQ (reference sequence). Germline trimming cut 5 bases from V and 3 bases from J; bases unmatched to any gene: 7. This CDR3 spans 15 amino acids. CDR3 DNA sequence: TGTGCCAGCAGCCCCCCCGGGACAGTCAATCAGCCCCAGCATTTT. This encodes CASSPPGTVNQPQHF.

The CDR3 sequence: CASSSSRDSFSYEQYF. Written as DNA, the CDR3 is TGCGCCAGCAGCTCCTCCCGGGACAGCTTTTCCTACGAGCAGTACTTC. The chain combines TRBV5-1 with TRBJ2-7; 7 nucleotides align to TRBD1. V shed 3 bases and J 1 base; nucleotides not matched to a gene: 10. The CDR3 has 16 amino acids. In germline, CDR1 is SGHRS, CDR2 YFSETQ.

V usage is TRBV20-1 and J usage is TRBJ2-7, with D perhaps matching TRBD2 (5 bases). V gave up 6 bases and J gave up 1 base, with 13 bases separating them. Germline lookup yields CDR1 DFQATT and CDR2 SNEGSKA (reference sequence). The CDR3 sequence is 13 residues long. Written as DNA, the CDR3 is TGCAGTGCCGGGCCGAGGGAGTCCTACGAGCAGTACTTC. Its translation: CSAGPRESYEQYF.

This clonotype was counted many times. This rearrangement joins TRBV7-2 to TRBJ1-5; D is perhaps TRBD1 (6 bases). V gave up 5 bases and J gave up 1 base, with 9 bases separating them. The CDR3 is 14 residues long. Per the germline V gene, CDR1 is SGHTA and CDR2 is FQGNSA. The CDR3 nucleotides read TGTGCCAGCAGCCCCCAGGGGAGCAATCAGCCCCAGCATTTT. It translates to CASSPQGSNQPQHF.

This clonotype was picked up many times. The CDR3 here is CASSLTDPTDTQYF. CDR3 nucleotide sequence: TGTGCCAGCAGCCTCACAGACCCCACAGATACGCAGTATTTT. The chain joins TRBV7-9 to TRBJ2-3, with D hard to call. V dropped 5 bases and J dropped 2 bases, with 11 bases sitting between them. The CDR3 sequence is 14 residues long. Germline V gene sequence: CDR1 SEHNR, CDR2 FQNEAQ (reference sequence).

V is TRBV12-3 or TRBV12-4 and J is TRBJ1-1, with D maybe TRBD1 (5 bases). V was clipped by 6 bases and J by 4 bases, with 12 bases between them. The CDR3 is 13 amino acids. The CDR3 nucleotides read TGTGCCAGCAGACCCCCGGGGACCACTGAAGCTTTCTTT. Its translation: CASRPPGTTEAFF.

The J gene is TRBJ2-1, the V gene TRBV7-9; TRBD1 might be the D (6 bases). CDR3 length: 16 amino acids. V lost 4 bases to trimming and J lost 2 bases, with 15 bases between them. Germline V lookup: CDR1 SEHNR, CDR2 FQNEAQ (reference sequence). CDR3 in DNA: TGTGCCAGCAGCTCCCAGGGGCCTCCGCCCTACAATGAGCAGTTCTTC. Translated, it gives CASSSQGPPPYNEQFF.

This clonotype was seen a handful of times. The rearrangement links TRBV20-1 to TRBJ1-5, with 9 bases aligning to TRBD1. Germline values: CDR1 DFQATT, CDR2 SNEGSKA (reference sequence). Losses at the gene ends were 0 bases for V and 5 bases for J; bases not matched to a gene: 5. The CDR3 totals 15 residues. CDR3 protein: CSARDYTGGDQPQHF. As DNA, the CDR3 is TGCAGTGCTAGAGATTACACAGGGGGCGATCAGCCCCAGCATTTT.

This clonotype was seen many times. This chain joins TRBV29-1 and TRBJ1-1; D is undetermined. The CDR3 extends over 13 amino acids. Germline lookup yields CDR1 SQVTM and CDR2 ANQGSEA. V was cut by 7 bases and J by 1 base, with 13 bases left in between. The CDR3 nucleotides read TGCAGCGCGACGAGAGGGTGGAACACTGAAGCTTTCTTT. Protein sequence: CSATRGWNTEAFF.

This clonotype was seen ten or more times. The chain has TRBV29-1 and TRBJ2-3; D possibly corresponds to TRBD1 (6 bases). Germline CDR1 SQVTM, CDR2 ANQGSEA. Deletions cut 8 bases from V and 4 bases from J, with 19 bases between. The CDR3 has 14 residues. The CDR3 DNA follows: TGCAGCACTGATCCCGGGACAAAATCAGATACGCAGTATTTT. Translated: CSTDPGTKSDTQYF.

The chain couples TRBV5-5 to TRBJ2-2; D is unclear. The germline CDR1 and CDR2 sequences are SGHKS and YYEKEE (reference sequence). Between the trimmed V and J ends, which lost 6 bases and 7 bases, there was a span of 7 bases. The CDR3 totals 11 residues. The CDR3 is CASTGLGELFF. CDR3 nucleotides: TGTGCCAGCACCGGGCTCGGGGAGCTGTTTTTT.

This clonotype appeared many times. The chain is built from TRBV7-2 and TRBJ2-3, with D perhaps matching TRBD2 (5 bases). Germline loops: CDR1 SGHTA, CDR2 FQGNSA. The CDR3 consists of 15 residues. Trimming removed 3 bases from V and 4 bases from J, with 14 bases in between. This CDR3 is CASSFSRGFADTQYF. The CDR3 DNA reads as TGTGCCAGCAGCTTCAGTCGAGGGTTCGCAGATACGCAGTATTTT.

This clonotype came up a few times. The V and J genes are TRBV28 and TRBJ1-2, with D possibly TRBD1 on 5 matching bases. Germline V gene sequence: CDR1 MDHEN, CDR2 SYDVKM. The germline V and J ends were trimmed by 6 bases and 4 bases, with 24 bases remaining between them. This CDR3 contains 17 residues. The CDR3 DNA is TGTGCCAGCAGCATGTCCGGGACGGGAAAAGGTGGCTATGGCTACACCTTC. Protein: CASSMSGTGKGGYGYTF.

This clonotype was detected a few times. This sequence joins TRBV29-1 and TRBJ2-1; D is possibly TRBD2 (6 bases). Germline V gene lookup returns CDR1 SQVTM and CDR2 ANQGSEA. V lost 5 bases and J 8 bases, leaving 16 bases between the germline ends. This CDR3 contains 13 residues. The CDR3 DNA reads TGCAGCGTTACCGGGACCGGGAGCTATGAGCAGTTCTTC. Protein product: CSVTGTGSYEQFF.

This clonotype was seen more than once but under ten times. This chain joins TRBV11-2 and TRBJ2-2; TRBD1 agrees at 9 bases. There are 18 residues in the CDR3. V lost 2 bases and J lost 4; bases outside the gene matches: 11. Germline-derived CDR1 and CDR2 are SGHAT and FQNNGV. CDR3 DNA: TGTGCCAGCAGCTTAACCTTCTCCGGGACAGGGTTCACCGGGGAGCTGTTTTTT. Residues: CASSLTFSGTGFTGELFF.

This clonotype was recorded at least ten times. The chain combines TRBV7-2 with TRBJ2-7, with a weak D call TRBD2 (6 bases). Germline values: CDR1 SGHTA, CDR2 FQGNSA. This CDR3 spans 13 amino acids. Trimming pared 3 bases from V and 2 bases from J, leaving 8 bases between. The CDR3: CASSFPSAYEQYF. The CDR3, as DNA: TGTGCCAGCAGCTTTCCTAGCGCCTACGAGCAGTACTTC.

The chain employs TRBV11-2 and TRBJ2-2; 12 nucleotides align to TRBD2. Germline CDR1 SGHAT, CDR2 FQNNGV. V shed 6 bases, J shed 6 bases, and the junction held 17 bases outside the gene matches. CDR3 length: 19 amino acids. CDR3: CASSLRLAGAPQDAGELFF. The CDR3 DNA is TGTGCCAGCAGTCTTAGACTAGCGGGGGCCCCCCAGGATGCCGGGGAGCTGTTTTTT.

This clonotype was detected many times. CDR3 residues: CASSPRGGLNEKLFF. CDR3 nucleotides: TGTGCCAGCAGTCCTCGGGGAGGACTTAATGAAAAACTGTTTTTT. The rearrangement joins TRBV12-3 or TRBV12-4 to TRBJ1-4, with no clear D. CDR3 size: 15 residues. Trimming took off 5 bases at V and 4 bases at J, with 14 bases between the two ends.